This T cell receptor beta chain appears in the sequencing data of a study of T cell repertoires in ileal Crohn's disease. Overall study: Thiopurines (around ten) or anti-TNF agents (more than 17) were given postoperatively to about half.

TCRB immunosequencing input was about 520 nanograms of biopsy DNA per sample. The data were produced by immunoSEQ multiplex PCR, yet TCRdb's version contains in-frame clones alone and is incomplete. Among several thousand clones listed, roughly 80% were seen once. About this clone itself: Antigen unknown.

Notes on the study in general: Clonal expansions were more frequent in active smokers than non-smokers at surgery.

J lost 5 bases, V lost 3 bases, and 11 bases had no gene match. CDR3 length: 16 amino acids. CDR1 MNHEY and CDR2 SMNVEV come from the germline V gene (reference sequence). This clonotype was obtained from an adult with Crohn's disease. Sequenced input: ileal tissue. The V call is TRBV27, the J call TRBJ2-3; 7 nucleotides align to TRBD2. The CDR3 protein is CASSFTPGASGDTQYF. The CDR3 DNA reads as TGTGCCAGCAGTTTCACCCCTGGGGCTAGCGGAGATACGCAGTATTTT.